This TCR beta chain came from a study of T cell repertoires in cytomegalovirus infection. At the level of the study: From public TCR beta signatures came an indication of both CMV infection and matching HLA type.

Broader study findings: Clonotype analysis showed dominance of the ex vivo response by HLA-C-restricted CMV-specific TCR beta clonotypes. Totalled public TCR beta family frequency picked out people who carried CMV plus the relevant HLA.

The CDR3 runs to 15 residues. V dropped 4 bases and J dropped 5 bases, with 17 bases sitting between them. CDR1 is MDHEN, CDR2 SYDVKM, per germline. This clonotype was found a few times. What it binds is unknown. Using its own MiXCR run on the reads, TCRdb lists one record per CDR3 protein. The table has approximately 260,000 distinct CDR3 sequences, around 15% seen once. The sequence was obtained from a human donor in good health (CMV status not recorded). Some clones in this sample may be carry-over from other donors' samples. The specimen sequenced was CD8+ T cells from PBMCs. The chain joins TRBV28 to TRBJ2-5; a possible D gene is TRBD1 (6 bases). CDR3 in amino acids: CASSSRTVTGETQYF. The CDR3 coding sequence is TGTGCCAGCAGTTCTCGGACAGTGACCGGGGAGACCCAGTACTTC.